The present T cell receptor (beta chain) was sequenced within a study of cytomegalovirus exposure and HLA in healthy donors. Only one count was recorded for this clone. TCRdb keeps only in-frame clones here, not all; method: immunoSEQ multiplex PCR. The profile shows about 130,000 clones, approximately 89% of them singletons. V lost 4 bases, J lost 8 bases, and 15 bases lay in between. The CDR3 has 15 residues. CDR1 is MNHNY and CDR2 is SVGAGI in the germline V gene (reference sequence). This receptor was obtained from a woman younger than 30 in good health and CMV-seropositive. The chain is built from TRBV6-6 and TRBJ1-6, with D unclear. The sample consisted of PBMCs. For the CDR3, the DNA is TGTGCCAGCAGTTTAGGGAATCTCGGGGATTCACCCCTCCACTTT. Translation gives CASSLGNLGDSPLHF.